What follows describes a single T cell receptor beta chain. This sample stems from a study of shared clonotypes between healthy human individuals. Turning to the study itself: Used for every donor were three CD4 naive, three CD4 memory, two CD8 naive and one CD8 memory plate.

This was a deep-level run. TCRdb's copy holds only in-frame clones and misses some; the assay was immunoSEQ multiplex PCR. The table lists about a million clones, 65% to 75% of them singletons. The split of CD4+ cells yielded CD45RA+ naive and CD45RA-negative memory subsets. Per germline, CDR1 SGHKS and CDR2 YYEKEE (reference sequence). The CDR3 contains 15 residues. Trimming removed 1 base from V and 2 bases from J, with 13 bases in between. Sequencing input: memory CD4+ T cells sorted from blood. Subset denoted: CD45RA-negative fraction. The receptor was isolated from a man in his late teens or twenties in good health. The gene calls are TRBV5-5 and TRBJ2-7; D is possibly TRBD1 (5 bases). CDR3 DNA sequence: TGTGCCAGCAGCTTGCTCTCCAGGGCCGCCTACGAGCAGTACTTC. It is translated as CASSLLSRAAYEQYF.